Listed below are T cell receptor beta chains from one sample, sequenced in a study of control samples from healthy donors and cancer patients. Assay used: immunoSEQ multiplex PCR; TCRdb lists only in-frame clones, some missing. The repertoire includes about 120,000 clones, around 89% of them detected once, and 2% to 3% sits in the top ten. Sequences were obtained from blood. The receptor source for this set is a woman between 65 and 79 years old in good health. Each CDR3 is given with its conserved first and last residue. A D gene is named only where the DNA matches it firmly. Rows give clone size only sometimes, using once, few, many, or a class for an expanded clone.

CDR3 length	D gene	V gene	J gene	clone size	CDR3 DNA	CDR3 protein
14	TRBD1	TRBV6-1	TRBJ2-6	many	TGTGCCAGCAGTGAAGGGACAGGGTCCTTAATTTTGACTTTC	CASSEGTGSLILTF
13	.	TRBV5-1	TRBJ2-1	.	TGCGCCAGCAGCTTGGACGTATACAATGAGCAGTTCTTC	CASSLDVYNEQFF
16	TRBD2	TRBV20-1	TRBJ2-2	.	TGCAGTGCTAGTTATCTAGCGGGGGGCATAGGCGGGGAGCTGTTTTTT	CSASYLAGGIGGELFF
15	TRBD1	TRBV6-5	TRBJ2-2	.	TGTGCCAGCAGGACGGGGACAGGGGGCACCGGGGAGCTGTTTTTT	CASRTGTGGTGELFF
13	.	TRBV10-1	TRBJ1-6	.	TGCGCCAGCAGTGACCGAGTTGATTCACCCCTCCACTTT	CASSDRVDSPLHF
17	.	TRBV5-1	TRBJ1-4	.	TGCGCCAGCAGCTTGATGACCCCGGGGGTAACTAATGAAAAACTGTTTTTT	CASSLMTPGVTNEKLFF
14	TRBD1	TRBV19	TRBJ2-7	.	TGTGCCAGTAGTAGCAGGACAGGGGGCGTCGAGCAGTACTTC	CASSSRTGGVEQYF
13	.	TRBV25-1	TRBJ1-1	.	TGTGCCAGCAGTGATAGTACGAACACTGAAGCTTTCTTT	CASSDSTNTEAFF
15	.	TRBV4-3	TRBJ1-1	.	TGCGCCAGCAGCCAAGAGGCGCGAATAAACACTGAAGCTTTCTTT	CASSQEARINTEAFF
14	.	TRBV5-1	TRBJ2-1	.	TGCGCCAGCAGCTTGGGCCAGGCGGGCAATGAGCAGTTCTTC	CASSLGQAGNEQFF
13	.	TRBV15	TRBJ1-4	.	TGTGCCACCAGCAGAACCTCGGAAGGGGCACTGTTTTTT	CATSRTSEGALFF
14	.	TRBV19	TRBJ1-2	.	TGTGCCAGCTCGAGGGACCGGTACATTGAAGGCTACACCTTC	CASSRDRYIEGYTF
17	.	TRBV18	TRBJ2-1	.	TGTGCCAGCTCACCACCTGTCGGCAGCAACCCCTACAATGAGCAGTTCTTC	CASSPPVGSNPYNEQFF
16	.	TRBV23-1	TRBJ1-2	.	TGCGCCAGCAGACTCATCGATAGGGGCCCCCTCTATGGCTACACCTTC	CASRLIDRGPLYGYTF
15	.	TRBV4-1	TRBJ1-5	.	TGCGCCAGCAGCCAAGGTCCAGGGATGGGTCAGCCCCAGCATTTT	CASSQGPGMGQPQHF
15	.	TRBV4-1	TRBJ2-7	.	TGCGCCAGCAGCCAAGACGGGACGGAACAATACGAGCAGTACTTC	CASSQDGTEQYEQYF